These T cell receptor beta chains were read from a single sample in a study of human T cells and chemical hapten exposure. MiXCR, run by TCRdb on the RACE reads, gives a single entry per CDR3 protein. The sample lists a few hundred thousand distinct CDR3 sequences, about 7.7% seen once, with about 1.1% in the top ten. Material: whole blood, obtained in connection with sensitization to the hapten diphenylcyclopropenone (DPC). These receptors were taken from a man aged 18 to 29 with alopecia areata. Some clones in this sample may be carry-over from other donors' samples. Both conserved end residues are part of each CDR3. D genes are given only for firm matches. Clone size is given for some rows only: seen once, a few or many times, or a class if the clone is expanded.

CDR3nt | CDR3aa | j_gene | v_gene | abundance | d_gene
TGTGCCAGCAGCCAAGATACAGGTTGGAGGACAAACACCGGGGAGCTGTTTTTT | CASSQDTGWRTNTGELFF | TRBJ2-2 | TRBV3-1 | - | -
TGCAGTGCTAGGACAGCCTACGAGCAGTACTTC | CSARTAYEQYF | TRBJ2-7 | TRBV20-1 | many | -
TGTGCCAGCAGCCCGCGGGGGGCGGAGACCCAGTACTTC | CASSPRGAETQYF | TRBJ2-5 | TRBV7-9 | many | TRBD2
TGTGCCAGCATGGTCCGGGACAGCTATAATTCACCCCTCCACTTT | CASMVRDSYNSPLHF | TRBJ1-6 | TRBV6-2/TRBV6-3 | - | TRBD1
TGTGCCAGCAGTTTTCCTCCATCGACAGTAATGAACACTGAAGCTTTCTTT | CASSFPPSTVMNTEAFF | TRBJ1-1 | TRBV12-3/TRBV12-4 | few | -
TGTGCCAGCAGTCCTTCTGGGACAGCTAGCAATCAGCCCCAGCATTTT | CASSPSGTASNQPQHF | TRBJ1-5 | TRBV27 | many | TRBD1
TGTGCCAGCAGTCCGCGGATCCGCGAGCAGTACTTC | CASSPRIREQYF | TRBJ2-7 | TRBV6-2/TRBV6-3 | - | -
TGCGCCAGCAGCCAAGATCCCGCCAGGGGGCATCGGGGCTATGGCTACACCTTC | CASSQDPARGHRGYGYTF | TRBJ1-2 | TRBV4-1 | - | TRBD1
TGCAGTGCTACACGGGACAGCCTATCTGGCTACACCTTC | CSATRDSLSGYTF | TRBJ1-2 | TRBV20-1 | - | TRBD1
TGTGCCAGCAGCCGCCCCAGCAAAGCTAACTATGGCTACACCTTC | CASSRPSKANYGYTF | TRBJ1-2 | TRBV28 | few | -
TGCAGCGTTGAACTAGCCTTAGACAGTTCTACAGCTTTCTTT | CSVELALDSSTAFF | TRBJ1-1 | TRBV29-1 | - | -
TGTGCCAGCAGCCAAGATGTGGCTAGTTCCGATACGCAGTATTTT | CASSQDVASSDTQYF | TRBJ2-3 | TRBV3-1 | - | -
TGTGCCAGCAGTGACCACCTGGGACCCGGGATTACAGATACGCAGTATTTT | CASSDHLGPGITDTQYF | TRBJ2-3 | TRBV25-1 | few | -